This T cell receptor beta chain was obtained from a study of CD4 T cells in relation to SARS-CoV-2 and coronaviruses. The germline V gene has CDR1 GTSNPN and CDR2 SVGIG (reference sequence). CDR3 length: 14 residues. Trimming removed 4 bases from V and 2 bases from J; junction bases left unmatched: 8. This clone occurred a few times. Its antigen remains unidentified. Sequencing was performed with immunoSEQ multiplex PCR; in TCRdb, only in-frame clones are kept and a portion is missing. The sample shows some 38,000 clones, 60% to 85% of them seen only once. The sample comprised memory CD4+ T cells from PBMCs, cultured in vitro. This sequence originates from an adult with COVID-19. This chain links TRBV30 with TRBJ2-7, with 7 bases matching TRBD2. The DNA for the CDR3 is TGTGCCTGGACCCTGGGCGGGAGTACCTACGAGCAGTACTTC. It yields the protein CAWTLGGSTYEQYF.